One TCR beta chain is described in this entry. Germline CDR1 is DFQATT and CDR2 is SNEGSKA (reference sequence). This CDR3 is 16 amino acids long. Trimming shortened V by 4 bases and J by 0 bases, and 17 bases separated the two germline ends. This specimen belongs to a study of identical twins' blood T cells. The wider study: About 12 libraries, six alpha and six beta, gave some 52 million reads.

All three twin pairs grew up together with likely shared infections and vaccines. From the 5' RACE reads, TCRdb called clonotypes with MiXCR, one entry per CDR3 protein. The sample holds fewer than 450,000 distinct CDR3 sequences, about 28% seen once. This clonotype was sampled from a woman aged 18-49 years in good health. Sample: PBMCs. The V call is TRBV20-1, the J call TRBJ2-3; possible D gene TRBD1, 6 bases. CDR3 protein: CSAIHSGQYSTDTQYF. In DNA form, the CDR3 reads TGCAGTGCTATCCACTCCGGACAGTATAGCACAGATACGCAGTATTTT.